The 10 T cell receptor beta chains given below trace back to one sample, sequenced in a study of blood T cell repertoires in COVID-19. Some clones are missing from TCRdb's copy, which holds only in-frame ones; the method was immunoSEQ multiplex PCR. The data contain about 400,000 clones, about 89% of them seen just once; the ten biggest clones take up approximately 4.5%. Sequenced material: peripheral blood. These receptors were taken from a woman aged 25-40 years with acute or convalescent COVID-19.

Worth noting for this clone: One end of the junction does not line up with germline, which may come from a read error. This rearrangement joins TRBV9 to TRBJ2-6; 10 bases are a match to TRBD2. CDR3 length: 17 amino acids. The germline CDR1 and CDR2 sequences are SGDLS and YYNGEE. CDR3 sequence reads: CASSLLAGPSRANVLTF. CDR3 DNA: TGTGCCAGCAGCTTACTAGCGGGGCCCTCTAGGGCCAACGTCCTGACTTTC.

V gene TRBV11-2 combines with J gene TRBJ2-1, with D possibly matching TRBD1 (5 bases). Trimming removed 7 bases at V and 6 bases at J, with 19 bases between. In germline, CDR1 is SGHAT, CDR2 FQNNGV. This CDR3 has 15 residues. In DNA form, the CDR3 reads TGTGCCAGCACCCCAGATCCCGGACATACCAATGAGCAGTTCTTC. As protein: CASTPDPGHTNEQFF.

The V and J genes are TRBV5-1 and TRBJ1-5; no firm D call. Trimming took 5 bases from V and 2 from J, leaving 14 bases between them. The CDR3 covers 15 residues. Germline values: CDR1 SGHRS, CDR2 YFSETQ. The CDR3 DNA reads TGCGCCAGCAGAGTAGGCACTAATGGCAATCAGCCCCAGCATTTT. It encodes CASRVGTNGNQPQHF.

The chain links TRBV11-2 to TRBJ1-1; TRBD1 agrees at 7 bases. CDR3 length: 18 residues. Germline V lookup: CDR1 SGHAT, CDR2 FQNNGV. Unmatched junction bases numbered 10, after V lost 0 bases and J lost 0 bases. The CDR3 DNA reads as TGTGCCAGCAGCTTAGATAACCGACCAGACAGGGTGAACACTGAAGCTTTCTTT. Its translation: CASSLDNRPDRVNTEAFF.

The chain links TRBV19 to TRBJ1-4; a possible D gene is TRBD1 (5 bases). The germline gives CDR1 LNHDA, CDR2 SQIVND (reference sequence). The CDR3 has 14 amino acids. The ends were cut back, 7 bases at V and 7 bases at J, with 16 bases in the middle. The CDR3 here is CASTSGGGSEKLFF. CDR3 bases: TGTGCCAGTACTAGCGGCGGGGGGAGTGAAAAACTGTTTTTT.

J is TRBJ2-7 and V is TRBV7-6, with TRBD2 as a possible D gene (6 bases). CDR3 length: 15 amino acids. V dropped 5 bases and J dropped 2 bases, with 16 bases sitting between them. Germline V gene data show CDR1 as SGHVS and CDR2 as FNYEAQ. As DNA, the CDR3 is TGTGCCAGCAGCCCCACGCGGGGAGCTACCTACGAGCAGTACTTC. Amino acids: CASSPTRGATYEQYF.

The rearrangement uses TRBV24-1 and TRBJ1-6, with 7 positions matching TRBD1. CDR3 length: 19 residues. Germline V gene data show CDR1 as KGHDR and CDR2 as SFDVKD. J lost 6 bases, V lost 0 bases, and 13 bases had no gene match. Written as DNA, the CDR3 is TGTGCCACCAGTGATTTGATTATGTTGAGGGGGCGCAGTAATTCACCCCTCCACTTT. Amino acid sequence: CATSDLIMLRGRSNSPLHF.

The chain joins TRBV5-1 to TRBJ1-1; TRBD1 might be the D (6 bases). Deletions cut 2 bases from V and 5 bases from J, with 10 bases between. The length of the CDR3 is 13 residues. Looked up from germline, CDR1 is SGHRS and CDR2 is YFSETQ. CDR3 sequence reads: CASSFTGQTEAFF. In nucleotides, the CDR3 is TGCGCCAGCAGCTTTACAGGGCAGACTGAAGCTTTCTTT.

J is TRBJ1-1 and V is TRBV12-3 or TRBV12-4; D might be TRBD1 (5 bases). The V end was cut by 3 bases, the J end by 10 bases, with 15 bases between. This CDR3 contains 13 residues. In DNA form, the CDR3 reads TGTGCCAGCAGTTTTGGGCAGGGCCTCGGAGCTTTCTTT. Translation: CASSFGQGLGAFF.

The rearrangement links TRBV2 to TRBJ2-5, with 7 bases aligning to TRBD1. J lost 1 base, V lost 4 bases, and 9 bases had no gene match. The CDR3 loop spans 16 amino acids. Germline V gene lookup returns CDR1 SNHLY and CDR2 FYNNEI. The CDR3 bases are TGTGCCAGCAGTGTCTCGTACAGGGGCCCCCAAGAGACCCAGTACTTC. Protein product: CASSVSYRGPQETQYF.